The 29 T cell receptor beta chains presented below share a single source sample, sequenced in a study of brain T cells in children with intractable seizures. Described time point: blood from clinic visit 5 months post-surgery; TSC patient then seizure free. The assay was immunoSEQ multiplex PCR, and TCRdb's table has in-frame clones only and misses some. The table has under 400,000 clones, 93% seen once; the top ten hold around 5%. Sample: peripheral blood, taken more than 4 months after surgery. The source is a boy in the first two years of life with tuberous sclerosis and intractable seizures.

CDR3 residues: CASSVWLGRLSDTQYF. The CDR3 DNA reads as TGTGCCAGCAGCGTATGGCTGGGGCGTTTGTCAGATACGCAGTATTTT. The chain joins TRBV9 to TRBJ2-3, with TRBD1 as a possible D gene (5 bases). V shed 1 base and J shed 4 bases, with 16 bases lying between them. There are 16 residues in the CDR3. Germline values: CDR1 SGDLS, CDR2 YYNGEE.

V is TRBV7-2 and J is TRBJ2-7, with D hard to call. The V gene lost 5 bases and the J gene lost 3 bases, with 5 bases spanning the gap. The CDR3 contains 11 residues. Germline V gene lookup returns CDR1 SGHTA and CDR2 FQGNSA. CDR3 nucleotide sequence: TGTGCCAGCAGCGGGTACTACGAGCAGTACTTC. Protein: CASSGYYEQYF.

This chain connects TRBV6-5 to TRBJ1-2; a weak D match, TRBD1 (6 bases). There are 15 residues in the CDR3. V was cut by 0 bases and J by 4 bases, with 12 bases left in between. Germline CDR1 reads MNHEY; CDR2 reads SVGAGI. The CDR3: CASSYSAGRGYGYTF. DNA of the CDR3: TGTGCCAGCAGTTACTCGGCTGGCAGGGGCTATGGCTACACCTTC.

This chain connects TRBV27 to TRBJ1-2; possible D gene TRBD1, 6 bases. The CDR3 has 15 amino acids. The V end was cut by 5 bases, the J end by 2 bases, with 15 bases between. Germline V gives CDR1 MNHEY, CDR2 SMNVEV (reference sequence). The CDR3 sequence: CASSPQDRLNYGYTF. CDR3 in DNA: TGTGCCAGCAGTCCCCAGGACAGATTGAACTATGGCTACACCTTC.

This chain joins TRBV4-1 and TRBJ2-1, with 8 bases matching TRBD2. The ends lost 0 bases at V and 6 bases at J; junction bases unmatched: 4. CDR3 length: 15 amino acids. Germline V gene sequence: CDR1 MGHRA, CDR2 YSYEKL. CDR3 coding DNA: TGCGCCAGCAGCCAAGATCGGACTAGCCTCAATGAGCAGTTCTTC. Encoded protein: CASSQDRTSLNEQFF.

To note about this clone: The junction differs from germline at one of its ends, possibly a read error. This chain joins TRBV30 and TRBJ2-7; TRBD1 agrees at 8 bases. The germline CDR1 and CDR2 sequences are GTSNPN and SVGIG (reference sequence). The CDR3 is 11 residues long. The CDR3 DNA is TGTGCCTGGAGCCTTAGGGACAGGCAACACTTC. This gives the protein CAWSLRDRQHF.

The gene calls are TRBV10-3 and TRBJ1-3; D is uncertain. With 1 base removed from V and 5 bases from J, the gap between germline ends came to 12 bases. This CDR3 has 15 residues. Germline V gives CDR1 ENHRY, CDR2 SYGVKD. CDR3 DNA: TGTGCCATCAGTGAGTGCTTTGGCTGCCGAAACACCATATATTTT. Its translation: CAISECFGCRNTIYF.

This chain connects TRBV3-1 (or the pseudogene TRBV3-2) to TRBJ1-6; weak D call: TRBD1 (5 bases). V lost 4 bases and J lost 9, with 13 bases in between. The CDR3 sequence is 14 residues long. Germline V gene sequence: CDR1 LGHDT, CDR2 YNNKEL (reference sequence). The CDR3 sequence: CASSPGTLRSPLHF. CDR3 DNA sequence: TGTGCCAGCAGCCCCGGGACTCTACGTTCACCCCTCCACTTT.

The chain links TRBV28 to TRBJ1-5; tentative D call: TRBD1 (6 bases). Germline V gene sequence: CDR1 MDHEN, CDR2 SYDVKM. The CDR3 extends over 13 amino acids. Between the trimmed V and J ends, which lost 7 bases and 7 bases, there was a span of 14 bases. The CDR3 DNA sequence: TGTGCCAGCAACCTAGGGGGTTTCCAGCCCCAGCATTTT. This sequence encodes CASNLGGFQPQHF.

This chain connects TRBV6-2 or TRBV6-3 to TRBJ2-7; D may be TRBD2 (6 bases). The CDR3 covers 16 residues. CDR1 and CDR2 (germline): MNHEY, SVGEGT. The V end was cut by 3 bases, the J end by 1 base, with 16 bases between. The CDR3 protein is CASSYKTGTPSYEQYF. The CDR3 DNA reads as TGTGCCAGCAGTTATAAGACCGGGACTCCTTCCTACGAGCAGTACTTC.

V is TRBV29-1 and J is TRBJ1-2; 10 bases align to TRBD1. V dropped 6 bases and J dropped 5; count of bases not matched to a gene: 9. The CDR3 length is 14 residues. CDR1 SQVTM and CDR2 ANQGSEA come from the germline V gene. The CDR3 coding sequence is TGCAGCGTCGATTGGGACAGGGGTTTATATGGCTACACCTTC. Translating gives CSVDWDRGLYGYTF. The full variable domain, rest sourced from reference TRBV29-1 and TRBJ1-2, is SAVISQKPSRDICQRGTSLTIQCQVDSQVTMMFWYRQQPGQSLTLIATANQGSEATYESGFVIDKFPISRPNLTFSTLTVSNMSPEDSSIYLCSVDWDRGLYGYTFGSGTRLTVV.

This chain links TRBV2 with TRBJ1-3; no reliable D call. The CDR3 has 14 amino acids. Trimming took 6 bases from V and 2 from J, leaving 11 bases between them. CDR1 and CDR2 (germline): SNHLY, FYNNEI. The CDR3 region is CASRPQAAGNTIYF. The DNA for the CDR3 is TGTGCCAGCAGGCCCCAGGCCGCTGGAAACACCATATATTTT.

This chain joins TRBV11-2 and TRBJ2-4; 8 bases line up with TRBD2. Germline V lookup: CDR1 SGHAT, CDR2 FQNNGV. The CDR3 extends over 15 amino acids. Trimming took 5 bases from V and 11 from J; bases not matched to a gene: 14. CDR3 sequence: CASSQTFGGGIVQYF. The CDR3 DNA reads TGTGCCAGCAGCCAGACGTTCGGGGGGGGCATCGTTCAGTACTTC.

This clone has more than one count but fewer than ten. The chain is built from TRBV5-4 and TRBJ2-7; a possible D gene is TRBD1 (6 bases). The V gene lost 4 bases and the J gene lost 2 bases, with 13 bases spanning the gap. This CDR3 has 14 residues. Germline-derived CDR1 and CDR2 are SGHNT and YYREEE (reference sequence). The CDR3 spells CASSDQGIPYEQYF. CDR3 bases: TGTGCCAGCAGCGACCAGGGGATCCCCTACGAGCAGTACTTC.

The rearrangement uses TRBV5-6 and TRBJ2-3; D is unresolved. This CDR3 region has 13 residues. Trimming left V 2 bases short and J 0 bases short, with 4 bases between. Germline loops: CDR1 SGHDT, CDR2 YYEEEE. The CDR3 here is CASSFISTDTQYF. CDR3 sequence (DNA): TGTGCCAGCAGCTTCATTAGCACAGATACGCAGTATTTT.

The CDR3 sequence is CASSAGSRTYEQYF. The CDR3 nucleotides are TGTGCCAGCAGCGCTGGGAGCCGGACCTACGAGCAGTACTTC. This chain joins TRBV13 and TRBJ2-7; maybe TRBD2 (5 bases). Trimming pared 5 bases from V and 2 bases from J, leaving 13 bases between. The length of the CDR3 is 14 residues. CDR1 is PRHDT, CDR2 FYEKMQ, per germline (reference sequence).

The chain links TRBV6-5 to TRBJ1-6, with D possibly being TRBD1 (5 bases). Germline V gene lookup returns CDR1 MNHEY and CDR2 SVGAGI. The CDR3 sequence is 14 residues long. V dropped 7 bases and J dropped 5 bases, with 12 bases sitting between them. The CDR3 spells CASTNGGNNSPLHF. In DNA, the CDR3 is TGTGCCAGCACCAATGGGGGGAATAATTCACCCCTCCACTTT.

This rearrangement joins TRBV10-3 to TRBJ1-1; D call uncertain. Trimming left V 6 bases short and J 2 bases short, with 13 bases between. The germline V gene encodes CDR1 ENHRY and CDR2 SYGVKD. The CDR3 is made up of 14 amino acids. The DNA of the CDR3 is TGTGCCATCAGGCCGTCATATCTTAACACTGAAGCTTTCTTT. The encoded protein is CAIRPSYLNTEAFF.

The genes are TRBV2 and TRBJ1-1, with D perhaps TRBD1 (5 bases). CDR1 and CDR2 from the germline V gene are SNHLY and FYNNEI. This CDR3 is 13 amino acids long. V lost 5 bases, J lost 3 bases, and 10 bases lay in between. For the CDR3, the DNA is TGTGCCAGCAGTACACGGGACGACACTGAAGCTTTCTTT. Translation gives CASSTRDDTEAFF.

The CDR3 DNA is TGTGCCAGCAGGCGACAGGGGAACTATGGCTACACCTTC. Amino acid sequence: CASRRQGNYGYTF. The chain joins TRBV2 to TRBJ1-2; 8 positions agree with TRBD1. The CDR3 has 13 residues. In germline, CDR1 is SNHLY, CDR2 FYNNEI. J was trimmed by 2 bases and V by 6 bases; bases with no gene match: 2. Together with reference TRBV2 and TRBJ1-2, the CDR3 gives the full variable domain: EPEVTQTPSHQVTQMGQEVILRCVPISNHLYFYWYRQILGQKVEFLVSFYNNEISEKSEIFDDQFSVERPDGSNFTLKIRSTKLEDSAMYFCASRRQGNYGYTFGSGTRLTVV.

The rearrangement joins TRBV6-5 to TRBJ1-2; D not resolved. Germline-derived CDR1 and CDR2 are MNHEY and SVGAGI. The V end lost 2 bases, the J end lost 5 bases, and 15 bases lay between the germline ends. This CDR3 is built from 15 residues. CDR3 loop: CASSYHGELQYGYTF. Here the CDR3 DNA reads TGTGCCAGCAGTTACCACGGGGAATTGCAGTATGGCTACACCTTC.

The chain combines TRBV6-1 with TRBJ1-2; no clear D gene. The CDR3 has 15 residues. Germline V gives CDR1 MNHNS, CDR2 SASEGT. V gave up 2 bases and J gave up 0 bases, with 10 bases separating them. The CDR3 protein is CASSEPAVANYGYTF. The DNA of the CDR3 is TGTGCCAGCAGTGAACCAGCAGTAGCTAACTATGGCTACACCTTC.

This sequence joins TRBV9 and TRBJ2-5; D tentatively reads TRBD1 or TRBD2 (5 bases each). V dropped 0 bases and J dropped 4 bases, with 13 bases sitting between them. From germline, CDR1 is SGDLS and CDR2 YYNGEE. CDR3 length: 15 amino acids. DNA of the CDR3: TGTGCCAGCAGCGTAGGGGGGAGTAAGGGAGAGACCCAGTACTTC. This codes for CASSVGGSKGETQYF.

This clone was counted once. The chain employs TRBV3-1 (or the pseudogene TRBV3-2) and TRBJ2-1, with TRBD2 matching over 8 bases. This CDR3 comprises 15 residues. Germline CDR1 LGHDT, CDR2 YNNKEL (reference sequence). V lost 3 bases to trimming and J lost 7 bases; unmatched junction nucleotides: 8. The CDR3 is CASSQNIAGKNEQFF. CDR3 bases: TGTGCCAGCAGCCAGAATATAGCGGGGAAGAATGAGCAGTTCTTC.

The chain combines TRBV20-1 with TRBJ2-7; D ambiguous. The CDR3 totals 13 residues. Germline V gene sequence: CDR1 DFQATT, CDR2 SNEGSKA (reference sequence). V lost 3 bases and J 3 bases, leaving 12 bases between the germline ends. CDR3 in DNA: TGCAGTGCTAGTTTCCCACTACGCTACGAGCAGTACTTC. This encodes CSASFPLRYEQYF.

This sequence joins TRBV6-5 and TRBJ2-1, with TRBD1 as a possible D gene (7 bases). The CDR3 loop spans 15 amino acids. V lost 2 bases, J lost 2 bases, and 10 bases lay in between. The germline CDR1 and CDR2 sequences are MNHEY and SVGAGI. CDR3 amino acids: CASSYSRGAYNEQFF. The CDR3 bases are TGTGCCAGCAGTTACAGCAGGGGGGCCTACAATGAGCAGTTCTTC.

V gene TRBV13 combines with J gene TRBJ2-1; TRBD2 matches 11 bases. The CDR3 consists of 14 residues. The trim removed 5 bases at V and 10 bases at J, leaving 7 bases unmatched. CDR1 is PRHDT and CDR2 is FYEKMQ in the germline V gene (reference sequence). The CDR3, as DNA: TGTGCCAGCAGCCTCCTGTTAGCGGGAGGGGAGCAGTTCTTC. Its translation: CASSLLLAGGEQFF.

V usage is TRBV9 and J usage is TRBJ2-1; D remains unclear. Germline lookup yields CDR1 SGDLS and CDR2 YYNGEE. V shed 0 bases and J shed 0 bases, with 16 bases lying between them. This CDR3 is 18 amino acids long. Written as DNA, the CDR3 is TGTGCCAGCAGCGTAGGTGGGTTCCACCGGAGCTCCTACAATGAGCAGTTCTTC. Protein product: CASSVGGFHRSSYNEQFF.

This clone was seen once. V gene TRBV5-8 combines with J gene TRBJ2-5; D gene uncertain. Trimming stripped 0 bases from V and 3 bases from J, with 9 bases between. The V gene's germline CDR1 is SGHTS and CDR2 YDEGEE. The CDR3 is 14 residues long. The CDR3 loop is CASSLGWPEETQYF. CDR3 in DNA: TGTGCCAGCAGCTTGGGTTGGCCAGAAGAGACCCAGTACTTC.